These 15 T cell receptor beta chains were all obtained from the same sample, sequenced in a study of blood T cell repertoires in COVID-19. Assay used: immunoSEQ multiplex PCR; TCRdb lists only in-frame clones, some missing. The table includes fewer than 350,000 clones, approximately 90% detected once. The sample was PBMCs or T cells enriched from blood (not recorded which). Source of these receptors: a middle-aged woman with acute COVID-19.

The rearrangement uses TRBV9 and TRBJ2-5, with 7 nucleotides matching TRBD2. CDR3 length: 16 residues. With V trimmed by 0 bases and J by 4 bases, 9 bases remained unmatched. Looked up from germline, CDR1 is SGDLS and CDR2 is YYNGEE. The CDR3: CASSVGERGLAETQYF. As DNA, the CDR3 is TGTGCCAGCAGCGTAGGTGAGCGGGGCTTGGCAGAGACCCAGTACTTC. The full variable domain, its missing parts supplied by reference TRBV9 and TRBJ2-5, is DSGVTQTPKHLITATGQRVTLRCSPRSGDLSVYWYQQSLDQGLQFLIQYYNGEERAKGNILERFSAQQFPDLHSELNLSSLELGDSALYFCASSVGERGLAETQYFGPGTRLLVL.

CDR3 residues: CASSGKGGGKTQYF. The CDR3, as DNA: TGTGCCAGCAGTGGTAAGGGCGGCGGGAAGACCCAGTACTTC. The chain carries TRBV2 and TRBJ2-5, with D tentatively TRBD2 (6 bases). The CDR3 loop spans 14 amino acids. V lost 4 bases and J 6 bases, leaving 15 bases between the germline ends. Germline values: CDR1 SNHLY, CDR2 FYNNEI.

V gene TRBV7-2 combines with J gene TRBJ1-2; perhaps TRBD1 as D (5 bases). V was trimmed by 3 bases and J by 3 bases, leaving 8 bases between them. CDR1 is SGHTA and CDR2 is FQGNSA in the germline V gene. The CDR3 has 13 residues. The CDR3 region has the DNA TGTGCCAGCAGCTTGACAGCTGACTATGGCTACACCTTC. Amino acid sequence: CASSLTADYGYTF.

The gene calls are TRBV29-1 and TRBJ1-6, with TRBD1 matching 7 bases. V lost 7 bases, J lost 7 bases, and 10 bases stayed unmatched. Germline CDR1 and CDR2: SQVTM and ANQGSEA. This CDR3 is built from 14 residues. The CDR3 DNA is TGCAGCGCCCGAAGCCGGGACAGAAATTCACCCCTCCACTTT. This translates into CSARSRDRNSPLHF. Filled out from reference TRBV29-1 and TRBJ1-6, the complete variable domain reads SAVISQKPSRDICQRGTSLTIQCQVDSQVTMMFWYRQQPGQSLTLIATANQGSEATYESGFVIDKFPISRPNLTFSTLTVSNMSPEDSSIYLCSARSRDRNSPLHFGNGTRLTVT.

Turning to this clone: This same CDR3 is encoded by further DNA sequences in the sample. This sequence joins TRBV28 and TRBJ1-5, with 7 bases matching TRBD1. The J segment lost 2 bases and the V segment lost 6 bases, leaving 7 bases of the junction unmatched. In germline, CDR1 is MDHEN, CDR2 SYDVKM. This CDR3 is 15 amino acids long. CDR3 amino acids: CASSPGGAGNQPQHF. For the CDR3, the DNA is TGTGCCAGCAGCCCAGGGGGAGCGGGCAATCAGCCCCAGCATTTT. The variable domain in full, with the rest retrieved from reference TRBV28 and TRBJ1-5, is DVKVTQSSRYLVKRTGEKVFLECVQDMDHENMFWYRQDPGLGLRLIYFSYDVKMKEKGDIPEGYSVSREKKERFSLILESASTNQTSMYLCASSPGGAGNQPQHFGDGTRLSIL.

The chain links TRBV7-2 to TRBJ1-3; tentatively, D is TRBD1 (5 bases). Germline CDR1 is SGHTA and CDR2 is FQGNSA. The CDR3 is 16 amino acids. Trimming pared 5 bases from V and 0 bases from J, leaving 14 bases between. The CDR3 protein is CASSPWGRSSGNTIYF. The CDR3 DNA follows: TGTGCCAGCAGCCCCTGGGGCAGAAGCTCTGGAAACACCATATATTTT.

The chain recombines TRBV19 with TRBJ1-1, with unresolved D. The CDR3 loop spans 14 amino acids. CDR1 is LNHDA and CDR2 is SQIVND in the germline V gene (reference sequence). Trimming left V 6 bases short and J 3 bases short, with 14 bases between. CDR3 coding DNA: TGTGCCAGTAGGAGCGGGTCAGCACACACTGAAGCTTTCTTT. It is translated as CASRSGSAHTEAFF.

The V gene is TRBV19, the J gene TRBJ1-5; no firm D call. The germline gives CDR1 LNHDA, CDR2 SQIVND (reference sequence). There are 14 residues in the CDR3. Trimming cost V 1 base and J 1 base, with 5 bases left between them. Here the CDR3 reads CASSIVQSNQPQHF. DNA of the CDR3: TGTGCCAGTAGTATAGTTCAGAGCAATCAGCCCCAGCATTTT.

The chain has TRBV27 and TRBJ2-7, with TRBD1 as a possible D gene (6 bases). The CDR3 has 14 residues. Trimming left V 5 bases short and J 5 bases short, with 16 bases between. From germline, CDR1 is MNHEY and CDR2 SMNVEV (reference sequence). CDR3 sequence (DNA): TGTGCCAGCAGTACCGGGTGGGGGCGCGACGAGCAGTACTTC. The encoded protein is CASSTGWGRDEQYF.

The V call is TRBV19, the J call TRBJ2-7, with TRBD1 matching over 8 bases. Germline-derived CDR1 and CDR2 are LNHDA and SQIVND (reference sequence). The V and J ends lost 5 bases and 2 bases, in that order; junction bases with no gene match: 8. The CDR3 length is 15 residues. CDR3 sequence: CASSARDRTTYEQYF. CDR3 in DNA: TGTGCCAGTAGTGCCCGGGACAGGACTACCTACGAGCAGTACTTC.

V and J are TRBV7-9 and TRBJ2-7; D possibly corresponds to TRBD1 (6 bases). Germline-derived CDR1 and CDR2 are SEHNR and FQNEAQ (reference sequence). Trimming removed 4 bases from V and 6 bases from J, with 13 bases in between. This CDR3 has 13 amino acids. As DNA, the CDR3 is TGTGCCAGCAGCTCATCTGGGGGCGTCGAGCAGTACTTC. Its translation is CASSSSGGVEQYF. The whole variable domain, remainder taken from reference TRBV7-9 and TRBJ2-7, is DTGVSQNPRHKITKRGQNVTFRCDPISEHNRLYWYRQTLGQGPEFLTYFQNEAQLEKSRLLSDRFSAERPKGSFSTLEIQRTEQGDSAMYLCASSSSGGVEQYFGPGTRLTVT.

This clone was found once. V gene TRBV14 combines with J gene TRBJ2-3; 7 positions agree with TRBD2. Per germline, CDR1 SGHDN and CDR2 FVKESK. The CDR3 sequence is 15 residues long. The trim removed 4 bases at V and 3 bases at J, leaving 7 bases unmatched. The CDR3 protein is CASSLLWGGTDTQYF. The CDR3, as DNA: TGTGCCAGCAGCCTACTTTGGGGAGGGACAGATACGCAGTATTTT.

This clone appeared once. Other DNA sequences in the same sample also yield this CDR3. The rearrangement joins TRBV7-2 to TRBJ1-1; 7 bases agree with TRBD1. V was pared by 2 bases and J by 2 bases, with 2 bases of the junction left unmatched. Germline CDR1 SGHTA, CDR2 FQGNSA. This CDR3 is built from 14 residues. CDR3 region: CASSLTGANTEAFF. CDR3 in DNA: TGTGCCAGCAGCTTAACAGGGGCTAACACTGAAGCTTTCTTT.

V and J are TRBV29-1 and TRBJ2-5, with D tentatively TRBD1 (5 bases). Trimming removed 6 bases from V and 5 bases from J, with 16 bases in between. This CDR3 region has 13 residues. Germline CDR1 is SQVTM and CDR2 is ANQGSEA. CDR3 region: CSVNIRGLETQYF. CDR3 in DNA: TGCAGCGTCAACATAAGGGGTTTGGAGACCCAGTACTTC.

The chain couples TRBV5-6 to TRBJ1-1; D perhaps matches TRBD1 (6 bases). There are 17 residues in the CDR3. Germline V gene lookup returns CDR1 SGHDT and CDR2 YYEEEE. V gave up 4 bases and J gave up 6 bases, with 25 bases separating them. The chain's CDR3 is CASSLRSTWGGRAEAFF. In DNA form, the CDR3 reads TGTGCCAGCAGCCTACGATCCACTTGGGGGGGGCGGGCTGAAGCTTTCTTT.